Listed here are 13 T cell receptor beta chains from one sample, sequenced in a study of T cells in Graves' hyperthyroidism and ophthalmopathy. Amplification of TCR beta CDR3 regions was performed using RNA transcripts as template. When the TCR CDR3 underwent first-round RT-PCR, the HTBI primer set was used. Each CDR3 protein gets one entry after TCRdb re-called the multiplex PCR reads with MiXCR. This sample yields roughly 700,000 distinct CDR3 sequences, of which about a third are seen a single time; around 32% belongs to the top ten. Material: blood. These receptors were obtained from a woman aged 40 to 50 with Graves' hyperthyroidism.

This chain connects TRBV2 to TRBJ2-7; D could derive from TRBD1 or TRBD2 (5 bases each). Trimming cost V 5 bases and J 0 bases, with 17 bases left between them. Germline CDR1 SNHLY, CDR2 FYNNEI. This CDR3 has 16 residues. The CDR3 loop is CASSLSSRDPSYEQYF. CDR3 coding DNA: TGTGCCAGCAGTTTATCGTCCAGGGACCCCTCCTACGAGCAGTACTTC.

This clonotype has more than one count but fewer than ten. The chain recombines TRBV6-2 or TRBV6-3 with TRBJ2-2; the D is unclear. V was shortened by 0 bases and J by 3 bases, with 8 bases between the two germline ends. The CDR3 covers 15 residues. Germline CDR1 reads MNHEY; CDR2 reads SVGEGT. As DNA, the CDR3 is TGTGCCAGCAGTTACTCGAAGACTCACACCGGGGAGCTGTTTTTT. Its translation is CASSYSKTHTGELFF.

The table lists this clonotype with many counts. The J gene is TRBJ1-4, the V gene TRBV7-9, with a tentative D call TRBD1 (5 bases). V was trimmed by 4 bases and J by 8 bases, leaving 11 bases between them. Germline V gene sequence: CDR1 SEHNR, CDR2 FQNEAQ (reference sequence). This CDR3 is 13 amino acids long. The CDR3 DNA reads TGTGCCAGCAGCTCGTGGGGGAACGAAAAACTGTTTTTT. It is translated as CASSSWGNEKLFF.

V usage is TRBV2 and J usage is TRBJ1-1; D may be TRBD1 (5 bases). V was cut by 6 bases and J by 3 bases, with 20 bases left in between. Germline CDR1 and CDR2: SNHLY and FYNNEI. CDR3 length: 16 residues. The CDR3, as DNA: TGTGCCAGCAGAGACAGCTCGCACCGTAAGGACACTGAAGCTTTCTTT. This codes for CASRDSSHRKDTEAFF. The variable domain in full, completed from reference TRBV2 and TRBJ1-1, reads EPEVTQTPSHQVTQMGQEVILRCVPISNHLYFYWYRQILGQKVEFLVSFYNNEISEKSEIFDDQFSVERPDGSNFTLKIRSTKLEDSAMYFCASRDSSHRKDTEAFFGQGTRLTVV.

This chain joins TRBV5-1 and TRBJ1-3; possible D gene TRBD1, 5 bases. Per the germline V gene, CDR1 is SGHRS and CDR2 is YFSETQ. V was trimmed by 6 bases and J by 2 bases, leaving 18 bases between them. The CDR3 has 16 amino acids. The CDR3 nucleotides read TGCGCCAGCAATTTAGGAGGGGACCCCCCTGGAAACACCATATATTTT. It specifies CASNLGGDPPGNTIYF.

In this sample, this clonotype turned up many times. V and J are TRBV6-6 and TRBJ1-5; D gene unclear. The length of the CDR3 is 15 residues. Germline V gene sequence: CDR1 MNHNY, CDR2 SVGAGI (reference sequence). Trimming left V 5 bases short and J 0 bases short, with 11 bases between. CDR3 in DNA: TGTGCCAGCAGTAAGGATGTTTATAGCAATCAGCCCCAGCATTTT. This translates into CASSKDVYSNQPQHF.

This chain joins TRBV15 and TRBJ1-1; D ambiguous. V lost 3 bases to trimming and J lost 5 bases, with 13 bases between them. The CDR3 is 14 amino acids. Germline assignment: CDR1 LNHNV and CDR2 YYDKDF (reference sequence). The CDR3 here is CATSSLSEDTEAFF. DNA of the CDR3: TGTGCCACCAGCAGCTTGTCAGAGGATACTGAAGCTTTCTTT.

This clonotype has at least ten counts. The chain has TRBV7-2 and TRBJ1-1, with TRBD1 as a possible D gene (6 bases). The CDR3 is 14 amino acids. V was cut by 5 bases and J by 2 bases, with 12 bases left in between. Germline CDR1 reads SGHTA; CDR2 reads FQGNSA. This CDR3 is CASSRGQFNTEAFF. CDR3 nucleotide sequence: TGTGCCAGCAGCCGAGGACAGTTTAACACTGAAGCTTTCTTT. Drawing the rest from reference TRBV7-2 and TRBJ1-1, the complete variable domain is GAGVSQSPSNKVTEKGKDVELRCDPISGHTALYWYRQSLGQGLEFLIYFQGNSAPDKSGLPSDRFSAERTGGSVSTLTIQRTQQEDSAVYLCASSRGQFNTEAFFGQGTRLTVV.

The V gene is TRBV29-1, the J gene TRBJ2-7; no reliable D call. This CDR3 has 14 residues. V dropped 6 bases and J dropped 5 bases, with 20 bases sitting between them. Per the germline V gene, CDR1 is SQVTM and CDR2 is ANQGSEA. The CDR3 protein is CSVPIGWVRNEQYF. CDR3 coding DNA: TGCAGCGTCCCAATTGGGTGGGTACGCAACGAGCAGTACTTC.

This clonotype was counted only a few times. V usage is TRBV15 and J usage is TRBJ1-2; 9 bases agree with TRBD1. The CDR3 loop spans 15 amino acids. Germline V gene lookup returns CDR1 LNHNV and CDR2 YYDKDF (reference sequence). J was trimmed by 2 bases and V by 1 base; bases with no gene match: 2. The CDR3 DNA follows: TGTGCCACCAGCAGAGTCGGGACAGGGAACTATGGCTACACCTTC. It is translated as CATSRVGTGNYGYTF.

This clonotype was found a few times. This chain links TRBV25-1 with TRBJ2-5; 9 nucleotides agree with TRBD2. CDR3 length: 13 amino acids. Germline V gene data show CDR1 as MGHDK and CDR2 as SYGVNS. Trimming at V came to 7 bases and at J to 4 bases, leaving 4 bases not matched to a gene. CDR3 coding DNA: TGTGCCAGCAAAGCGGGGGGCGGAGAGACCCAGTACTTC. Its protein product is CASKAGGGETQYF.

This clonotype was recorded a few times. The CDR3 DNA follows: TGTGCCAGCAGTTTGGAGACAGAAGATCAGCCCCAGCATTTT. Its translation is CASSLETEDQPQHF. The rearrangement joins TRBV12-3 or TRBV12-4 to TRBJ1-5; possible D gene TRBD1, 5 bases. V was shortened by 3 bases and J by 5 bases, with 11 bases between the two germline ends. This CDR3 region has 14 residues.

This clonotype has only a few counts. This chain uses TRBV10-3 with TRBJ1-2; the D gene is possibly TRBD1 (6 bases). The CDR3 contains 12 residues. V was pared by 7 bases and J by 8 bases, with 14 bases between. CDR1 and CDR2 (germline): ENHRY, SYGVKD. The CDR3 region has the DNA TGTGCCATCACGGGGGGCCCGGGCGGCTACACCTTC. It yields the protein CAITGGPGGYTF.